Listed below are T cell receptor beta chains from one sample, sequenced in a study of OX40 agonist ivuxolimab in advanced cancers. The repertoire was sequenced with immunoSEQ multiplex PCR; TCRdb's copy has only in-frame clones and lacks some. The sample lists 150,000 to 180,000 clones, around 94% occurring once. Specimen: CD4+ or CD8+ T cells sorted from blood, collected in a trial of the OX40 agonist ivuxolimab. The origin of the receptors is an adult with an advanced solid tumor such as melanoma, head and neck, liver or kidney cancer. The CDR3 runs from the conserved cysteine through the conserved F or W. A D gene is named only where the DNA matches it firmly. Clone size appears in some rows only: once, few, many, or a class for an expanded clone.

TRBV18	TRBJ1-4	.	TRBD1	TGTGCCAGCTCACCAAACAGCGGGACAGGGGGTGAAAAACTGTTTTTT	CASSPNSGTGGEKLFF
TRBV5-8	TRBJ2-6	.	TRBD1	TGTGCCAGCAGCCGCTGGACAGGGGCAGGCGGGGCCAACGTCCTGACTTTC	CASSRWTGAGGANVLTF
TRBV9	TRBJ1-4	.	TRBD1	TGTGCCAGCAGCCCGAAAAATACAGGGGTGGGGGTAAAACTGTTTTTT	CASSPKNTGVGVKLFF
TRBV7-9	TRBJ2-1	.	TRBD2	TGTGCCAGCGACCGAACTAGCGGGAGGGGCAATGAGCAGTTCTTC	CASDRTSGRGNEQFF
TRBV11-3	TRBJ2-5	.	TRBD2	TGTGCCAGCAGCTTCAAGACTAGCGGTGTGTCCCGCCAAGAGACCCAGTACTTC	CASSFKTSGVSRQETQYF
TRBV6-5	TRBJ2-5	.	TRBD1	TGTGCCAGCCTGGGGACAGGGGGAAGAGGAGAGACCCAGTACTTC	CASLGTGGRGETQYF
TRBV2	TRBJ1-5	.	.	TGTGCCAGCAGTGGGGGGCCCCCCAATCAGCCCCAGCATTTT	CASSGGPPNQPQHF
TRBV19	TRBJ2-2	few	TRBD1	TGTGCCAGTAGTATCGGACAGGGCGTGGCCGGGGAGCTGTTTTTT	CASSIGQGVAGELFF
TRBV5-1	TRBJ1-2	once	.	TGCGCCAGCAGCTTAGGCGGGTATGGCTACACCTTC	CASSLGGYGYTF
TRBV5-6	TRBJ2-3	.	.	TGTGCCAGCAGCTCGGGGTTCCGCACAGATACGCAGTATTTT	CASSSGFRTDTQYF
TRBV5-6	TRBJ2-3	.	.	TGTGCCAGCAGCACGACTGGGAATACAGATACGCAGTATTTT	CASSTTGNTDTQYF
TRBV19	TRBJ1-1	.	.	TGTGCCAGTAGTATAGGCTTGACGAACACTGAAGCTTTCTTT	CASSIGLTNTEAFF
TRBV9	TRBJ2-1	.	TRBD1	TGTGCCAGCAGCGCACCGGGACAGGGGGGGAATGAGCAGTTCTTC	CASSAPGQGGNEQFF
TRBV6-1	TRBJ2-7	.	.	TGTGCCAGCAGTGGACATGGGGGTCTCGAGCAGTACTTC	CASSGHGGLEQYF
TRBV10-1	TRBJ2-1	.	TRBD2	TGCGCCAGCAGTGAGTCGATACTAGCGGGGCTCAATGAGCAGTTCTTC	CASSESILAGLNEQFF
TRBV29-1	TRBJ1-5	.	.	TGCAGCGTGGGGGGCCTTAACAATCAGCCCCAGCATTTT	CSVGGLNNQPQHF
TRBV11-2	TRBJ1-1	.	.	TGTGCCAGCAGCCATTACGGGGGCAGGAACACTGAAGCTTTCTTT	CASSHYGGRNTEAFF
TRBV2	TRBJ2-7	.	.	TGTGCCAGCCGGTTAGCAGGAAAAAGCTCCTACGAGCAGTACTTC	CASRLAGKSSYEQYF
TRBV11-3	TRBJ1-4	.	.	TGTGCCAGGAACCAACTACGGCCGTACCCAACTAATGAAAAACTGTTTTTT	CARNQLRPYPTNEKLFF
TRBV7-8	TRBJ1-5	once	TRBD1	TGTGCCAGCAGTCCCGACAGGGAACTTAGCAATCAGCCCCAGCATTTT	CASSPDRELSNQPQHF
TRBV7-2	TRBJ2-3	.	TRBD2	TGTGCCAGCAGCCCGGGGGGGCCGGGCACAGATACGCAGTATTTT	CASSPGGPGTDTQYF
TRBV28	TRBJ2-3	.	TRBD1	TGTGCCAGCAGTCGAACCGGGACAGGGCATAATACGCAGTATTTT	CASSRTGTGHNTQYF
TRBV5-5	TRBJ1-2	.	TRBD1	TGTGCCAGCAGCTTAGGGACAGCAGACTATGGCTACACCTTC	CASSLGTADYGYTF
TRBV7-3	TRBJ2-1	.	.	TGTGCCAGCAGCGCGGGAATCAATGAGCAGTTCTTC	CASSAGINEQFF
TRBV9	TRBJ2-3	.	TRBD2	TGTGCCAGCAGCGGCACCTCCGGGACTAGAGATACGCAGTATTTT	CASSGTSGTRDTQYF
TRBV18	TRBJ1-2	.	.	TGTGCCAGCTCAAAGGACAGCCAGTATGGCTACACCTTC	CASSKDSQYGYTF
TRBV6-1	TRBJ1-5	.	.	TGTGCCAGCACCTTTGGGGGTAATCAGCCCCAGCATTTT	CASTFGGNQPQHF
TRBV19	TRBJ1-1	.	.	TGTGCCAGTAGTATCATGGGAGTGGGCACTGAAGCTTTCTTT	CASSIMGVGTEAFF
TRBV9	TRBJ2-5	.	.	TGTGCCAGCAGCACGCAGACAGGCTACCAAGAGACCCAGTACTTC	CASSTQTGYQETQYF
TRBV11-2	TRBJ1-2	.	.	TGTGCCAGCAGCCCAGACAGAAACTATGGCTACACCTTC	CASSPDRNYGYTF
TRBV12-5	TRBJ2-7	.	TRBD1	TGTGCTAGTGGTTTGGTAATCTCACAGGGGGCACCCTACGAGCAGTACTTC	CASGLVISQGAPYEQYF
TRBV7-9	TRBJ2-7	.	.	TGTGCCAGCAGCCAAACCGGGACGGTCTCCTACGAGCAGTACTTC	CASSQTGTVSYEQYF
TRBV11-2	TRBJ2-5	.	.	TGTGCCAGCAGCTTAGACATCCCGGGGGAGACCCAGTACTTC	CASSLDIPGETQYF
TRBV27	TRBJ2-7	.	TRBD2	TGTGCCAGCAGTTCGCGGACTAGCGGGGGCCACGAGCAGTACTTC	CASSSRTSGGHEQYF
TRBV19	TRBJ1-5	.	.	TGTGCCAGTAGTACTCTCTACAGGGATAGCAATCAGCCCCAGCATTTT	CASSTLYRDSNQPQHF
TRBV5-6	TRBJ1-5	.	.	TGTGCCAGCAGCTTCCGACCCGGTCAGCCCCAGCATTTT	CASSFRPGQPQHF
TRBV4-3	TRBJ2-1	.	TRBD1	TGCGCCAGCAGCCAAGATCTGGACAGGGGTGGGTACAATGAGCAGTTCTTC	CASSQDLDRGGYNEQFF
TRBV5-1	TRBJ1-5	.	TRBD1	TGCGCCAGCAGCTTGGAGGGACAGGGGGCTAATCAGCCCCAGCATTTT	CASSLEGQGANQPQHF
TRBV5-1	TRBJ1-1	.	TRBD1	TGCGCCAGCAGGCCTCTGACAGGGCGAGTGAACACTGAAGCTTTCTTT	CASRPLTGRVNTEAFF
TRBV11-1	TRBJ2-4	.	.	TGTGCCAGCTCCCGGGAACCCCAAAACATTCAGTACTTC	CASSREPQNIQYF
TRBV5-1	TRBJ1-4	.	.	TGCGCCAGCAGCTTAATGGGGACTAATGAAAAACTGTTTTTT	CASSLMGTNEKLFF
TRBV5-6	TRBJ2-2	.	.	TGTGCCAGCAGCTCCCCGCCAGGGGTCCTAGCGAACACCGGGGAGCTGTTTTTT	CASSSPPGVLANTGELFF
TRBV6-6	TRBJ2-7	.	TRBD1	TGTGCCAGCAGTAGGCCGGGACAGGCCGCCTACGAGCAGTACTTC	CASSRPGQAAYEQYF
TRBV6-5	TRBJ2-7	.	.	TGTGCCAGCAGCCGGACAGTCGGCAGCTACGAGCAGTACTTC	CASSRTVGSYEQYF
TRBV7-9	TRBJ2-7	.	.	TGTGCCAGCAGCCCTAACGCCCCGGGACACGAGCAGTACTTC	CASSPNAPGHEQYF
TRBV6-5	TRBJ1-1	.	.	TGTGCCAGCAGTTATTATGTGAACACTGAAGCTTTCTTT	CASSYYVNTEAFF
TRBV14	TRBJ2-3	.	.	TGTGCCAGCAGCCGGACTCGCGATACGCAGTATTTT	CASSRTRDTQYF
TRBV6-5	TRBJ2-1	.	TRBD2	TGTGCCAGCAGCCTTGCGGGGGGGGCTTACAATGAGCAGTTCTTC	CASSLAGGAYNEQFF
TRBV19	TRBJ1-5	.	TRBD1	TGTGCCAGTAGTGCTTGGACAGGGGTTCAGCCCCAGCATTTT	CASSAWTGVQPQHF
TRBV27	TRBJ2-3	.	TRBD1	TGTGCCAGCTGTCAGGGGGCGCTTGGGACAGATACGCAGTATTTT	CASCQGALGTDTQYF
TRBV18	TRBJ2-7	once	TRBD1	TGTGCCAGCTCACCCTCACGGGACAGGGTTGGCGAGCAGTACTTC	CASSPSRDRVGEQYF
TRBV4-3	TRBJ2-7	.	.	TGCGCCAGCAGCCGAGGGGCCGAGCAGTACTTC	CASSRGAEQYF
TRBV18	TRBJ2-6	.	TRBD1	TGTGCCACCGGAGACAGGGGAAGGGGCTCTGGGGCCAACGTCCTGACTTTC	CATGDRGRGSGANVLTF